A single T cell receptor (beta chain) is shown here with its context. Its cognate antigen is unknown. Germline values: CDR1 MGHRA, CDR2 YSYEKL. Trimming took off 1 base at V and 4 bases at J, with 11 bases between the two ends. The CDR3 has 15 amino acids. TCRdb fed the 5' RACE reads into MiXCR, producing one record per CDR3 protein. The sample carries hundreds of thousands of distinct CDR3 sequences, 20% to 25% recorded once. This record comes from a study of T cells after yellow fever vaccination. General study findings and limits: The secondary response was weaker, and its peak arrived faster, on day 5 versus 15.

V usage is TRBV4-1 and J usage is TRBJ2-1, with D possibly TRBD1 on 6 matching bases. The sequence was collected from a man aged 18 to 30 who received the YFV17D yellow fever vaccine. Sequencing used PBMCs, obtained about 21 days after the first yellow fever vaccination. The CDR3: CASSQGAGQYNEQFF. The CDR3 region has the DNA TGCGCCAGCAGCCAAGGAGCCGGACAGTACAATGAGCAGTTCTTC.